Below are 14 T cell receptor beta chains sequenced from a single sample in a study of cytomegalovirus exposure and HLA in healthy donors. 60 Vbeta and 13 Jbeta primers were used in PCR. Sequenced by immunoSEQ multiplex PCR; TCRdb stores in-frame clones only, minus some. In the table there are approximately 210,000 clones, around 87% of which are singletons. The sample was PBMCs. These receptors all stem from a man aged 25-40 years in good health and CMV-seronegative.

This chain uses TRBV2 with TRBJ2-1; D uncertain. Germline V gives CDR1 SNHLY, CDR2 FYNNEI. This CDR3 is 13 amino acids long. The V end lost 7 bases, the J end lost 0 bases, and 7 bases lay between the germline ends. This chain's CDR3 is CASTGDSYNEQFF. The CDR3 nucleotides read TGTGCCAGCACCGGTGACTCCTACAATGAGCAGTTCTTC. The whole variable domain, remainder taken from reference TRBV2 and TRBJ2-1, is EPEVTQTPSHQVTQMGQEVILRCVPISNHLYFYWYRQILGQKVEFLVSFYNNEISEKSEIFDDQFSVERPDGSNFTLKIRSTKLEDSAMYFCASTGDSYNEQFFGPGTRLTVL.

The rearrangement uses TRBV29-1 and TRBJ2-2; possibly TRBD2 for D (6 bases). The V gene lost 4 bases and the J gene lost 8 bases, with 17 bases spanning the gap. Looked up from germline, CDR1 is SQVTM and CDR2 is ANQGSEA. The CDR3 is 14 residues long. CDR3 nucleotide sequence: TGCAGCGTTGGCGGGGACTTTTTAGCTGGGGAGCTGTTTTTT. The encoded protein is CSVGGDFLAGELFF.

V usage is TRBV2 and J usage is TRBJ2-3; perhaps TRBD1 as D (5 bases). Looked up from germline, CDR1 is SNHLY and CDR2 is FYNNEI. This CDR3 has 13 residues. V was trimmed by 4 bases and J by 5 bases, leaving 10 bases between them. The CDR3 protein is CASSAQGVDTQYF. CDR3 nucleotide sequence: TGTGCCAGCAGTGCCCAAGGGGTAGATACGCAGTATTTT.

This chain links TRBV6-5 with TRBJ1-5; TRBD1 agrees at 7 bases. Germline trimming cut 5 bases from V and 4 bases from J; bases unmatched to any gene: 8. This CDR3 is 15 amino acids long. Germline V CDR1 and CDR2: MNHEY, SVGAGI. CDR3 protein: CASSIDRAGNQPQHF. The CDR3 bases are TGTGCCAGCAGTATAGACAGGGCAGGGAATCAGCCCCAGCATTTT.

The chain employs TRBV20-1 and TRBJ2-7; D remains unclear. V lost 3 bases and J 6 bases, leaving 9 bases between the germline ends. This CDR3 contains 11 residues. Germline-derived CDR1 and CDR2 are DFQATT and SNEGSKA (reference sequence). CDR3 protein: CSASHIVEQYF. The CDR3 DNA sequence: TGCAGTGCTAGCCACATCGTCGAGCAGTACTTC.

This chain uses TRBV11-2 with TRBJ2-1; D is ambiguous. Per germline, CDR1 SGHAT and CDR2 FQNNGV. The CDR3 covers 13 residues. V was shortened by 5 bases and J by 9 bases, with 14 bases between the two germline ends. For the CDR3, the DNA is TGTGCCAGCAGCCAGGTTAATTTTAGTGAGCAGTTCTTC. This encodes CASSQVNFSEQFF.

The genes are TRBV6-1 and TRBJ2-1; D is undetermined. The V gene's germline CDR1 is MNHNS and CDR2 SASEGT. V was trimmed by 3 bases and J by 6 bases, leaving 15 bases between them. There are 15 residues in the CDR3. In nucleotides, the CDR3 is TGTGCCAGCAGTGACCCGGAAATTCCGGGCAATGAGCAGTTCTTC. This encodes CASSDPEIPGNEQFF.

The V call is TRBV27, the J call TRBJ1-6, with no clear D. CDR1 and CDR2 (germline): MNHEY, SMNVEV (reference sequence). CDR3 length: 12 amino acids. Trimming removed 6 bases at V and 7 bases at J, with 7 bases between. In DNA, the CDR3 is TGTGCCAGCAGACACCAAAATTCACCCCTCCACTTT. Protein sequence: CASRHQNSPLHF.

This chain connects TRBV5-1 to TRBJ1-5, with TRBD1 matching over 10 bases. CDR1 is SGHRS and CDR2 is YFSETQ in the germline V gene. The CDR3 is 15 residues long. With 4 bases clipped from V and 9 bases from J, the junction kept 10 bases outside the gene matches. The CDR3 nucleotides are TGCGCCAGCAGCCCTGGGACAGGGGTATCATGGCCCCAGCATTTT. This encodes CASSPGTGVSWPQHF.

This clone was seen once. The CDR3 DNA sequence: TGTGCCAGCAGATTCCAACAGGGCAACTATGGCTACACCTTC. Translated, it gives CASRFQQGNYGYTF. The V and J genes are TRBV28 and TRBJ1-2; D perhaps matches TRBD1 (6 bases). The germline V gene encodes CDR1 MDHEN and CDR2 SYDVKM. V was pared by 6 bases and J by 2 bases, with 13 bases between. The CDR3 runs 14 residues.

This clone has a single count. The chain is built from TRBV7-8 and TRBJ2-3; 13 bases align to TRBD2. V was clipped by 5 bases and J by 2 bases; unmatched bases: 7. Germline-derived CDR1 and CDR2 are SGHVS and FQNEAQ. The CDR3 is made up of 17 amino acids. The CDR3 here is CASSATTSGGVTDTQYF. DNA for the CDR3: TGTGCCAGCAGCGCAACAACTAGCGGGGGGGTCACAGATACGCAGTATTTT.

The rearrangement links TRBV9 to TRBJ2-1, with 9 nucleotides matching TRBD2. Losses at the gene ends were 0 bases for V and 5 bases for J; bases not matched to a gene: 3. CDR3 length: 15 amino acids. CDR1 is SGDLS, CDR2 YYNGEE, per germline. CDR3 nucleotides: TGTGCCAGCAGCGTAGTCGCGGGAGGGAACAATGAGCAGTTCTTC. This encodes CASSVVAGGNNEQFF.

The V call is TRBV25-1, the J call TRBJ2-1; a weak D match, TRBD2 (5 bases). The V and J ends lost 2 bases and 5 bases respectively, with 13 bases between them. CDR1 MGHDK and CDR2 SYGVNS come from the germline V gene. The CDR3 covers 15 residues. CDR3 DNA: TGTGCCAGCAGTGAACATAGGACTGGTAACAATGAGCAGTTCTTC. This codes for CASSEHRTGNNEQFF.

The J gene is TRBJ2-7, the V gene TRBV15, with a tentative D call TRBD2 (5 bases). The CDR3 consists of 14 residues. Germline lookup yields CDR1 LNHNV and CDR2 YYDKDF (reference sequence). V gave up 2 bases and J gave up 3 bases, with 11 bases separating them. CDR3 coding DNA: TGTGCCACCAGCAGACCGGGAAAAGACTACGAGCAGTACTTC. This gives the protein CATSRPGKDYEQYF.